The clone carrying this T cell receptor beta chain has a handful of counts. Its antigen remains unknown. This CDR3 contains 13 residues. J was trimmed by 1 base and V by 10 bases; bases with no gene match: 2. The germline V gene encodes CDR1 LGHNA and CDR2 YSLEER. The data belong to a study of T cells after yellow fever vaccination. Study context: Each low-cell-number fraction was prepared by means of SMART-Seq v4 Ultra Low Input. Broader study findings: A weaker secondary response peaked on day 5, the primary on day 15. Boosting was followed by the reappearance of most primary-vaccination clones (less than 98% CD4, roughly 90% CD8). Shared CD4/CD8 clonotypes were a small share, likely from convergent recombination.

A single record per CDR3 protein comes from TCRdb applying MiXCR to the 5' RACE reads. The sample yields hundreds of thousands of distinct CDR3 sequences, 6.2% seen once. The clonotype was recovered from a man aged 25-45 years who received the YFV17D yellow fever vaccine. The chain couples TRBV4-3 to TRBJ2-3; 10 nucleotides line up with TRBD1. The sequenced sample was PBMCs, obtained 5 days after the yellow fever booster vaccination. The CDR3 region has the DNA TGCGCCATCGGGACAGGGGGCACAGATACGCAGTATTTT. Its translation: CAIGTGGTDTQYF.